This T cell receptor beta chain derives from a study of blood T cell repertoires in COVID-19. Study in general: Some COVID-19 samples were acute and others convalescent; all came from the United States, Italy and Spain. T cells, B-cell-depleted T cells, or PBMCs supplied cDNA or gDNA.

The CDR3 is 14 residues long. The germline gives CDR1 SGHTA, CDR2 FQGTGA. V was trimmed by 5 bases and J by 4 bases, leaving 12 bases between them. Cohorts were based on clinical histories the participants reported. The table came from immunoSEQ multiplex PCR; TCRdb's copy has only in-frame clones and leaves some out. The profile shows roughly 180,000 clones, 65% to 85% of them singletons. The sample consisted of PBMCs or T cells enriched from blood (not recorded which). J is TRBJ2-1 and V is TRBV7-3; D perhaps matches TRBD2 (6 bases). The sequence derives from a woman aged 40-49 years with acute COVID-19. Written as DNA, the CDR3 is TGTGCCAGCAGCCTTGGGACTGATTACAATGAGCAGTTCTTC. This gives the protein CASSLGTDYNEQFF.